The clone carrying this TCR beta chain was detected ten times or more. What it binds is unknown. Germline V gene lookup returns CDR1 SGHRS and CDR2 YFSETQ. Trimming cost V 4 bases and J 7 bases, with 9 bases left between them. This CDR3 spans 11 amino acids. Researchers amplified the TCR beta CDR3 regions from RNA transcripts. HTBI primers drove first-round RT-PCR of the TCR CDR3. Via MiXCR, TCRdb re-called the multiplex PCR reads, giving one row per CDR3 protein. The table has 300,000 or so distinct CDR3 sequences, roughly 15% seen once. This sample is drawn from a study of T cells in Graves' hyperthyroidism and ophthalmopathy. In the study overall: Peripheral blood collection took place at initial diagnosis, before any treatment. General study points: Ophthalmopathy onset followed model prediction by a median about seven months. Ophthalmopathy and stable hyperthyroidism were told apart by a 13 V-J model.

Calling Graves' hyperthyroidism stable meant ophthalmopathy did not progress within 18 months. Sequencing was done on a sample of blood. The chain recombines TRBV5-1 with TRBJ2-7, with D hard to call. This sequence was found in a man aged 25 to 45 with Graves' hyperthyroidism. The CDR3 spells CASSPGLEQYF. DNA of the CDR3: TGCGCCAGCAGCCCCGGCTTGGAGCAGTACTTC.